This T cell receptor (beta chain) was sequenced for a study of CD8 T cells in ankylosing spondylitis. General study results and limits: About 8 highly homologous variants made up a TCR beta motif that seemed to typify ankylosing spondylitis blood. Prior work had noted some motif variants in reactive arthritis blood and synovial fluid.

CDR3 length: 16 amino acids. Trimming left V 5 bases short and J 6 bases short, with 22 bases between. Per germline, CDR1 SGHTA and CDR2 FQGNSA. Details on this clonotype: Its antigen is currently unknown.

Construction of TCR beta libraries was performed using quantitative 5'-RACE with molecular barcodes. MiXCR, applied by TCRdb to the 5' RACE reads, yields one record per CDR3 protein. The sample has under 250,000 distinct CDR3 sequences, just under 7.5% seen once; the top ten hold approximately 15%. This clonotype was sampled from a male donor with ankylosing spondylitis. This rearrangement joins TRBV7-2 to TRBJ1-1; weak D call: TRBD1 (6 bases). Sequencing input: blood, either unsorted or a sorted T cell fraction (not recorded which). CDR3 region: CASSVPLGIRGAEAFF. In DNA form, the CDR3 reads TGTGCCAGCAGCGTCCCGTTAGGGATCAGGGGCGCTGAAGCTTTCTTT.